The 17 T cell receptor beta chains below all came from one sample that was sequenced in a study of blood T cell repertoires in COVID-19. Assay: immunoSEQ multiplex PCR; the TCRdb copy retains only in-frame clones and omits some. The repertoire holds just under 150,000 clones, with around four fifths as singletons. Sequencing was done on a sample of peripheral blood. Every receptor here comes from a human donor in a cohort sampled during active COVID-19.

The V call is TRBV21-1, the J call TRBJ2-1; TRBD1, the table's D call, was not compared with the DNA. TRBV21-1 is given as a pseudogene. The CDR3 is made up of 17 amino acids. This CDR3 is CASSKTPTATSYNEQFF. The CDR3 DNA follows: TGTGCCAGCAGCAAAACCCCGACAGCTACCTCCTACAATGAGCAGTTCTTC.

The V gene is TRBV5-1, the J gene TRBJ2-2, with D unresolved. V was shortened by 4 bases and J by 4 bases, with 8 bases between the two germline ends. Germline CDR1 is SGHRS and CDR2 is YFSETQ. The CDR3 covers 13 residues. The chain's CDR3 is CASSPEITGELFF. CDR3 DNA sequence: TGCGCCAGCAGCCCTGAGATCACCGGGGAGCTGTTTTTT.

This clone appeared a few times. This CDR3 is CASSSDRGRNQPQHF. Here the CDR3 DNA reads TGTGCCAGCAGTTCGGACAGGGGGCGAAATCAGCCCCAGCATTTT. The gene calls are TRBV7-6 and TRBJ1-5; 11 bases align to TRBD1. The CDR3 spans 15 residues. J gave up 4 bases and V 6 bases, and 5 bases lay outside the gene matches. Looked up from germline, CDR1 is SGHVS and CDR2 is FNYEAQ. Based on the CDR3 plus reference TRBV7-6 and TRBJ1-5, the full variable domain is GAGVSQSPRYKVTKRGQDVALRCDPISGHVSLYWYRQALGQGPEFLTYFNYEAQQDKSGLPNDRFSAERPEGSISTLTIQRTEQRDSAMYRCASSSDRGRNQPQHFGDGTRLSIL.

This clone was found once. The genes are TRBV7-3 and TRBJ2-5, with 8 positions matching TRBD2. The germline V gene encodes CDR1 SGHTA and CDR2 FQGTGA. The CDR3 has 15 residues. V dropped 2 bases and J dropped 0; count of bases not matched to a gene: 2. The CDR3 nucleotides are TGTGCCAGCAGCTTAGGCGGGGGGTACCAAGAGACCCAGTACTTC. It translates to CASSLGGGYQETQYF.

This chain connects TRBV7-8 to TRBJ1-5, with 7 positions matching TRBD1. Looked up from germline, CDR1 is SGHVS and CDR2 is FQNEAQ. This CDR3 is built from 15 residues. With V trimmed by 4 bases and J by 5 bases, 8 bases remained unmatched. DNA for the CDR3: TGTGCCAGCAGCTCCAAGACAGGGATCCATCAGCCCCAGCATTTT. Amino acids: CASSSKTGIHQPQHF. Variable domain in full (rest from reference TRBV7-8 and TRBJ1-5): GAGVSQSPRYKVAKRGQDVALRCDPISGHVSLFWYQQALGQGPEFLTYFQNEAQLDKSGLPSDRFFAERPEGSVSTLKIQRTQQEDSAVYLCASSSKTGIHQPQHFGDGTRLSIL.

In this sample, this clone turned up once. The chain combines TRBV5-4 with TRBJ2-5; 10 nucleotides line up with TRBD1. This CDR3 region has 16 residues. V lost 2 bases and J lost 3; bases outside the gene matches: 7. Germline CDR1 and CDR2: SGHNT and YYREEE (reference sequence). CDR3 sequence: CASSFARGTGEETQYF. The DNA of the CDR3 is TGTGCCAGCAGCTTTGCCCGCGGGACAGGGGAAGAGACCCAGTACTTC.

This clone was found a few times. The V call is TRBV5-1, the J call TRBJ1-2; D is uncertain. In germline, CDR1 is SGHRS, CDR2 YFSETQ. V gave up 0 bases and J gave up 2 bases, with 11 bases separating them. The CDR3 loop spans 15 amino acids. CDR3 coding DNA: TGCGCCAGCAGCTTGGGACTCGTCGGCAACTATGGCTACACCTTC. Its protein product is CASSLGLVGNYGYTF.

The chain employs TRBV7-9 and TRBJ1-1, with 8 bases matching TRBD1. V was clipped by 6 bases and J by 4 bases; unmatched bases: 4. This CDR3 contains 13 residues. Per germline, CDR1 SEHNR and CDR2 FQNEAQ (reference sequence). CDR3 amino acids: CASRFTGGTEAFF. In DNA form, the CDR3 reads TGTGCCAGCAGGTTTACAGGGGGCACTGAAGCTTTCTTT.

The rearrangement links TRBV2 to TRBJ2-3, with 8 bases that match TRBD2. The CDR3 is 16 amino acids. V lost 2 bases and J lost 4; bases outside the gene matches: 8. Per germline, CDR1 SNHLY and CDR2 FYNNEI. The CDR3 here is CASSEIGGGSPDTQYF. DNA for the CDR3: TGTGCCAGCAGTGAAATCGGGGGGGGGAGCCCAGATACGCAGTATTTT. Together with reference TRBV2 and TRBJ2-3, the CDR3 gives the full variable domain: EPEVTQTPSHQVTQMGQEVILRCVPISNHLYFYWYRQILGQKVEFLVSFYNNEISEKSEIFDDQFSVERPDGSNFTLKIRSTKLEDSAMYFCASSEIGGGSPDTQYFGPGTRLTVL.

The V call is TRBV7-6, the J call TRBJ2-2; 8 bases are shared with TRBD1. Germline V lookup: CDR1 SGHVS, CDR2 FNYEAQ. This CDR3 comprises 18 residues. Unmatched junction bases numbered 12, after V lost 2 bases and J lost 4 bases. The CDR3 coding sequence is TGTGCCAGCAGCTTAAGAGCCCTCGGGACAGGAGTCACCGGGGAGCTGTTTTTT. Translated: CASSLRALGTGVTGELFF.

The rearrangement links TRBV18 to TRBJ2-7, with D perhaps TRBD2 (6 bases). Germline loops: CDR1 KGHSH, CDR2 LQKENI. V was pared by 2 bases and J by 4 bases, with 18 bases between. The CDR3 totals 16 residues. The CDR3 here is CASSPDLAGQLYEQYF. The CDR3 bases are TGTGCCAGCTCACCAGATCTGGCGGGGCAACTGTACGAGCAGTACTTC.

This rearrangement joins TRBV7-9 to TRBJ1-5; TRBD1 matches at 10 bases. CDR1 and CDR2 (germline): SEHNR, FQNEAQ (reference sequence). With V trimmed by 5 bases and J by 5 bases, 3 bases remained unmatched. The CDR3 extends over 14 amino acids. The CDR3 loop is CASSRTGGDQPQHF. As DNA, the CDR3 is TGTGCCAGCAGCAGGACAGGGGGAGATCAGCCCCAGCATTTT.

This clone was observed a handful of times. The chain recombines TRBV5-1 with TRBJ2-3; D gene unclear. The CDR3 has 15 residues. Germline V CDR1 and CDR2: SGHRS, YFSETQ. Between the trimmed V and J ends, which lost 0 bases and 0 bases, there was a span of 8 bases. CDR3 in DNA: TGCGCCAGCAGCTTGGTGGTAGAGAGCACAGATACGCAGTATTTT. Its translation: CASSLVVESTDTQYF. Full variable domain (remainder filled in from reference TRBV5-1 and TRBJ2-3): KAGVTQTPRYLIKTRGQQVTLSCSPISGHRSVSWYQQTPGQGLQFLFEYFSETQRNKGNFPGRFSGRQFSNSRSEMNVSTLELGDSALYLCASSLVVESTDTQYFGPGTRLTVL.

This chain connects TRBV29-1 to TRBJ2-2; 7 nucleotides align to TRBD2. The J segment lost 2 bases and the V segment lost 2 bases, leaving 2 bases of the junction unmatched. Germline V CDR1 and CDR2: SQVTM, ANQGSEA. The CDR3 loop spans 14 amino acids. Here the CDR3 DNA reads TGCAGCGTTGAATGGACTAGTAACACCGGGGAGCTGTTTTTT. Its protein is CSVEWTSNTGELFF.

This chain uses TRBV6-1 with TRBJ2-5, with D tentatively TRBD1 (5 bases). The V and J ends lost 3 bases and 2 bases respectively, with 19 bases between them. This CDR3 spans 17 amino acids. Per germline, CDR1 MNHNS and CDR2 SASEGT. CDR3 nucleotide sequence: TGTGCCAGCAGTGAGACGACAGAGGTCCTGGGGCAAGAGACCCAGTACTTC. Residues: CASSETTEVLGQETQYF.

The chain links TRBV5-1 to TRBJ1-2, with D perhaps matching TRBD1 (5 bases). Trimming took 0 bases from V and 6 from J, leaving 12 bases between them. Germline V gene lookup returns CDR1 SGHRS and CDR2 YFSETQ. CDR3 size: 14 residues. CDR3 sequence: CASSLEPGRDGYTF. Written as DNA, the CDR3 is TGCGCCAGCAGCTTGGAACCCGGCAGGGATGGCTACACCTTC.

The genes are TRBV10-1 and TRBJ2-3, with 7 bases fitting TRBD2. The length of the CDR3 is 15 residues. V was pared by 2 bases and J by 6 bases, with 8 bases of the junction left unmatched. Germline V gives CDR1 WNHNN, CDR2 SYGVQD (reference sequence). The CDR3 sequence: CASSENLAAGDTQYF. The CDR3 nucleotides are TGCGCCAGCAGTGAGAACCTAGCGGCCGGGGATACGCAGTATTTT.